Sequencing of this T cell receptor (beta chain) was carried out in a study of cytomegalovirus exposure and HLA in healthy donors. Looking at the study overall: Genetic ancestry analysis placed approximately 80% of the 400 or so donors that were genotyped in the Caucasian-associated cluster. Study findings and constraints: There were around 160 TCR beta chains listed as cytomegalovirus-associated.

This clone was seen only a few times. Its antigen remains unknown. Primers: 60 Vbeta forward and 13 Jbeta reverse. The assay was immunoSEQ multiplex PCR, and TCRdb's table has in-frame clones only and misses some. This repertoire shows about 110,000 clones, approximately 80% found once; its top ten account for roughly 2.5%. The CDR3 contains 17 residues. The germline V gene has CDR1 MDHEN and CDR2 SYDVKM. With V trimmed by 4 bases and J by 7 bases, 16 bases remained unmatched. V is TRBV28 and J is TRBJ2-1; 7 positions match TRBD2. This TCR was recovered from a woman under 30 in good health and CMV-seronegative. Sequenced: PBMCs. Here the CDR3 DNA reads TGTGCCAGCAGTTCGGTAGAGGCGGGAGTAAGGGAGAATGAGCAGTTCTTC. Its protein product is CASSSVEAGVRENEQFF.